Below are 3 T cell receptor beta chains sequenced from a single sample in a study of breast tumors, draining lymph nodes, adjacent tissues. TCRdb called the multiplex PCR reads again in MiXCR, with one record for every CDR3 protein. The top ten hold 2% to 2.5% of the sample, which has 83,000 or so distinct CDR3 sequences, roughly 19% seen once. The lymph nodes were axillary draining lymph nodes from breast cancer patients. What was sequenced was axillary lymph node tissue. The receptors stem from a female donor with breast cancer. Some clones in this sample may be carry-over from other donors' samples.

The J gene is TRBJ2-2, the V gene TRBV28, with 10 bases lining up with TRBD1. CDR3 length equals 15 residues. Germline V CDR1 and CDR2: MDHEN, SYDVKM. With V trimmed by 5 bases and J by 5 bases, 5 bases remained unmatched. This CDR3 is CASSQWTGGTGELFF. The CDR3 nucleotides read TGTGCCAGCAGTCAGTGGACAGGGGGAACCGGGGAGCTGTTTTTT.

The V gene is TRBV18, the J gene TRBJ2-5, with D unclear. V gave up 6 bases and J gave up 3 bases, with 11 bases separating them. The CDR3 extends over 13 amino acids. Per the germline V gene, CDR1 is KGHSH and CDR2 is LQKENI. CDR3 residues: CASSAVGEETQYF. The CDR3 DNA reads TGTGCCAGCTCGGCGGTAGGTGAAGAGACCCAGTACTTC. Full variable domain (remainder filled in from reference TRBV18 and TRBJ2-5): NAGVMQNPRHLVRRRGQEARLRCSPMKGHSHVYWYRQLPEEGLKFMVYLQKENIIDESGMPKERFSAEFPKEGPSILRIQQVVRGDSAAYFCASSAVGEETQYFGPGTRLLVL.

This clonotype was seen many times. This rearrangement joins TRBV20-1 to TRBJ2-2; 11 positions match TRBD2. Germline-derived CDR1 and CDR2 are DFQATT and SNEGSKA (reference sequence). With V trimmed by 1 base and J by 0 bases, 4 bases remained unmatched. The CDR3 covers 17 residues. The CDR3 loop reads CSARGIAGGPNTGELFF. The CDR3, as DNA: TGCAGTGCTAGAGGAATAGCGGGAGGGCCGAACACCGGGGAGCTGTTTTTT.